A single sample is the source of the 21 T cell receptor beta chains below, sequenced in a study of cytomegalovirus exposure and HLA in healthy donors. PCR was performed using 60 Vbeta and 13 Jbeta primers. Here immunoSEQ multiplex PCR was the method, and the copy in TCRdb shows in-frame clones only, minus some. This listing includes 100,000 to 150,000 clones. The sequencing input was PBMCs. These receptors were taken from a woman in her thirties or forties in good health and CMV-seropositive.

The chain carries TRBV5-6 and TRBJ1-4; 8 nucleotides align to TRBD1. The germline V gene encodes CDR1 SGHDT and CDR2 YYEEEE. Germline trimming cut 3 bases from V and 10 bases from J; bases unmatched to any gene: 2. The CDR3 runs 12 residues. The CDR3 region has the DNA TGTGCCAGCAGCTATGACAGGGGAAAACTGTTTTTT. Its translation: CASSYDRGKLFF.

The chain uses TRBV7-2 and TRBJ1-2; D unclear. Germline V lookup: CDR1 SGHTA, CDR2 FQGNSA. Trimming took 8 bases from V and 11 from J, leaving 15 bases between them. The CDR3 contains 11 residues. CDR3 sequence reads: CASSLASRYTF. CDR3 DNA sequence: TGTGCCAGCTCCCTGGCCTCTAGGTACACCTTC.

The rearrangement uses TRBV19 and TRBJ2-1; no clear D. Germline CDR1 and CDR2: LNHDA and SQIVND (reference sequence). The CDR3 runs 16 residues. V shed 6 bases and J shed 1 base, with 16 bases lying between them. The CDR3 region is CASRLDSRLSYNEQFF. The CDR3 DNA reads TGTGCCAGTAGGTTAGACTCCCGTTTATCCTACAATGAGCAGTTCTTC. Based on the CDR3 plus reference TRBV19 and TRBJ2-1, the full variable domain is DGGITQSPKYLFRKEGQNVTLSCEQNLNHDAMYWYRQDPGQGLRLIYYSQIVNDFQKGDIAEGYSVSREKKESFPLTVTSAQKNPTAFYLCASRLDSRLSYNEQFFGPGTRLTVL.

The gene calls are TRBV29-1 and TRBJ1-3; D call uncertain. CDR3 length: 11 residues. Trimming took off 8 bases at V and 0 bases at J, with 5 bases between the two ends. Germline V gene lookup returns CDR1 SQVTM and CDR2 ANQGSEA. CDR3 amino acids: CSINSGNTIYF. CDR3 coding DNA: TGCAGCATCAACTCTGGAAACACCATATATTTT. The entire variable domain, with the rest obtained from reference TRBV29-1 and TRBJ1-3, is as follows: SAVISQKPSRDICQRGTSLTIQCQVDSQVTMMFWYRQQPGQSLTLIATANQGSEATYESGFVIDKFPISRPNLTFSTLTVSNMSPEDSSIYLCSINSGNTIYFGEGSWLTVV.

J is TRBJ2-5 and V is TRBV7-9, with 14 bases lining up with TRBD2. With V trimmed by 5 bases and J by 2 bases, 13 bases remained unmatched. The CDR3 extends over 19 amino acids. CDR1 SEHNR and CDR2 FQNEAQ come from the germline V gene (reference sequence). The DNA of the CDR3 is TGTGCCAGCAGCCCTCTCCCCGGGACTAGCGGGAGACCTCAAGAGACCCAGTACTTC. Amino acids: CASSPLPGTSGRPQETQYF.

This chain connects TRBV5-6 to TRBJ1-1, with 7 bases that match TRBD1. The CDR3 covers 13 residues. CDR1 is SGHDT, CDR2 YYEEEE, per germline. J lost 6 bases, V lost 2 bases, and 4 bases had no gene match. The CDR3 region is CASSLGGMAEAFF. The CDR3 region has the DNA TGTGCCAGCAGCTTAGGGGGCATGGCTGAAGCTTTCTTT. Using reference TRBV5-6 and TRBJ1-1 for the parts outside the CDR3, the full variable domain is DAGVTQSPTHLIKTRGQQVTLRCSPKSGHDTVSWYQQALGQGPQFIFQYYEEEERQRGNFPDRFSGHQFPNYSSELNVNALLLGDSALYLCASSLGGMAEAFFGQGTRLTVV.

This chain links TRBV29-1 with TRBJ1-1, with 10 bases lining up with TRBD1. V was pared by 6 bases and J by 1 base, with 2 bases of the junction left unmatched. CDR1 SQVTM and CDR2 ANQGSEA come from the germline V gene. The CDR3 consists of 13 residues. In DNA form, the CDR3 reads TGCAGCGTATGGGACAGGGGGAACACTGAAGCTTTCTTT. Its translation: CSVWDRGNTEAFF.

The V call is TRBV28, the J call TRBJ1-2; 7 bases are a match to TRBD1. J lost 4 bases, V lost 6 bases, and 8 bases had no gene match. This CDR3 has 14 amino acids. Germline values: CDR1 MDHEN, CDR2 SYDVKM. The CDR3 spells CASSQDREVYGYTF. CDR3 nucleotide sequence: TGTGCCAGCAGCCAAGACAGGGAAGTCTATGGCTACACCTTC.

The chain recombines TRBV7-3 with TRBJ2-1; no definite D call. CDR3 size: 15 residues. Per germline, CDR1 SGHTA and CDR2 FQGTGA. The ends were cut back, 5 bases at V and 0 bases at J, with 11 bases in the middle. CDR3 bases: TGTGCCAGCAGCACCGGCCCTAGCTCCTACAATGAGCAGTTCTTC. Encoded protein: CASSTGPSSYNEQFF.

The J gene is TRBJ2-7, the V gene TRBV7-2, with 13 positions matching TRBD2. The V gene's germline CDR1 is SGHTA and CDR2 FQGNSA. Trimming took 5 bases from V and 7 from J; bases not matched to a gene: 8. The CDR3 covers 15 residues. As DNA, the CDR3 is TGTGCCAGCAGCCTAGGACTAGCGGGAGTAGGTGAGCAGTACTTC. This translates into CASSLGLAGVGEQYF.

The chain is built from TRBV28 and TRBJ1-5, with 8 nucleotides matching TRBD1. Germline V CDR1 and CDR2: MDHEN, SYDVKM. The CDR3 extends over 16 amino acids. V lost 5 bases and J lost 2; bases outside the gene matches: 8. The CDR3 reads CASSRSTGAGNQPQHF. The CDR3 nucleotides read TGTGCCAGCAGTCGTTCGACAGGGGCGGGCAATCAGCCCCAGCATTTT.

This chain joins TRBV27 and TRBJ1-2; D remains unclear. Looked up from germline, CDR1 is MNHEY and CDR2 is SMNVEV (reference sequence). V gave up 2 bases and J gave up 8 bases, with 12 bases separating them. This CDR3 spans 13 amino acids. As DNA, the CDR3 is TGTGCCAGCAGTTTAAGCACCTTTAGCGGCTACACCTTC. Amino acid sequence: CASSLSTFSGYTF.

J is TRBJ2-5 and V is TRBV27; 7 bases fit TRBD2. From germline, CDR1 is MNHEY and CDR2 SMNVEV (reference sequence). The V gene end was trimmed by 3 bases and the J gene end by 5 bases; junction bases not matched to a gene: 3. There are 13 residues in the CDR3. The CDR3 sequence: CASSLWEGETQYF. The CDR3 nucleotides are TGTGCCAGCAGTTTGTGGGAGGGGGAGACCCAGTACTTC.

The chain is built from TRBV9 and TRBJ2-6; no clear D. Deletions cut 0 bases from V and 2 bases from J, with 6 bases between. The CDR3 sequence is 15 residues long. Germline CDR1 is SGDLS and CDR2 is YYNGEE. CDR3 DNA: TGTGCCAGCAGCGTAGATCCAGCTGGGGCCAACGTCCTGACTTTC. Translation gives CASSVDPAGANVLTF.

The genes are TRBV9 and TRBJ1-1; D not certain. The CDR3 is 12 residues long. Trimming cost V 5 bases and J 3 bases, with 8 bases left between them. The germline V gene has CDR1 SGDLS and CDR2 YYNGEE. The CDR3 sequence is CASSGRYTEAFF. DNA for the CDR3: TGTGCCAGCAGTGGCAGGTACACTGAAGCTTTCTTT.

On this clone itself: In this CDR3 the conserved last residue, phenylalanine or tryptophan, is missing, so a read error is likely. This chain links TRBV7-6 with TRBJ1-1; D is unclear. In germline, CDR1 is SGHVS, CDR2 FNYEAQ. CDR3 length equals 17 residues. V dropped 3 bases and J dropped 5 bases, with 22 bases sitting between them. The CDR3 DNA reads as TGTGCCAGCAGCTTGATCTCGGACGCCCTCAGTGGGACTGAAGCTTTCCTT. Translated: CASSLISDALSGTEAFL.

The chain recombines TRBV15 with TRBJ2-1; possible D gene TRBD1, 5 bases. Per the germline V gene, CDR1 is LNHNV and CDR2 is YYDKDF (reference sequence). Trimming removed 1 base from V and 4 bases from J, with 11 bases in between. The CDR3 has 15 residues. CDR3 coding DNA: TGTGCCACCAGCAGAGCGAAGGGGCCGTACAATGAGCAGTTCTTC. Protein product: CATSRAKGPYNEQFF. Based on the CDR3 plus reference TRBV15 and TRBJ2-1, the full variable domain is DAMVIQNPRYQVTQFGKPVTLSCSQTLNHNVMYWYQQKSSQAPKLLFHYYDKDFNNEADTPDNFQSRRPNTSFCFLDIRSPGLGDTAMYLCATSRAKGPYNEQFFGPGTRLTVL.

The DNA for the CDR3 is TGTGCCAGCAGTGCGGACAGGGTGCGTGGCTACACCTTC. This encodes CASSADRVRGYTF. The chain carries TRBV2 and TRBJ1-2; 8 positions agree with TRBD1. Germline CDR1 reads SNHLY; CDR2 reads FYNNEI. The CDR3 sequence is 13 residues long. With V trimmed by 4 bases and J by 7 bases, 5 bases remained unmatched.

J is TRBJ1-3 and V is TRBV7-2; D unclear. CDR3 length: 14 residues. V lost 6 bases and J 4 bases, leaving 13 bases between the germline ends. CDR1 and CDR2 (germline): SGHTA, FQGNSA. The DNA for the CDR3 is TGTGCCAGCAGACAGACGGCTGGAGGAAACACCATATATTTT. The encoded protein is CASRQTAGGNTIYF.

The rearrangement uses TRBV7-9 and TRBJ2-1, with 12 bases lining up with TRBD2. V gave up 5 bases and J gave up 1 base; unmatched junction bases: 9. This CDR3 spans 18 amino acids. Germline CDR1 SEHNR, CDR2 FQNEAQ (reference sequence). Here the CDR3 DNA reads TGTGCCAGCAGCACCGGGACTAGCGGGCGTTCATCCTACAATGAGCAGTTCTTC. It specifies CASSTGTSGRSSYNEQFF.

The chain has TRBV5-4 and TRBJ2-3; TRBD2 aligns across 9 bases. The CDR3 has 15 residues. Germline values: CDR1 SGHNT, CDR2 YYREEE (reference sequence). Trimming cost V 5 bases and J 0 bases; bases outside gene matches: 4. Here the CDR3 reads CASRSTSGSTDTQYF. For the CDR3, the DNA is TGTGCCAGCAGATCAACTAGCGGGAGCACAGATACGCAGTATTTT.